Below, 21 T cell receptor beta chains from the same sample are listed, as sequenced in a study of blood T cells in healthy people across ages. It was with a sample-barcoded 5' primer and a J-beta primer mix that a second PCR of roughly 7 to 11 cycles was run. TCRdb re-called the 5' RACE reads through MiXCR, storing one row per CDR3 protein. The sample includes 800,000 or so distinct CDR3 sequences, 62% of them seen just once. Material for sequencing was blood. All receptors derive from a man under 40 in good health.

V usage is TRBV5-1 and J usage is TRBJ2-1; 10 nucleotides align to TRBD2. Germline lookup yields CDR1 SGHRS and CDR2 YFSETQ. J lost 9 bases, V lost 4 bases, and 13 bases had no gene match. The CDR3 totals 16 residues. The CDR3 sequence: CASSPQPPSGGGEQFF. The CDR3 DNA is TGCGCCAGCAGCCCTCAACCGCCTAGCGGGGGTGGTGAGCAGTTCTTC.

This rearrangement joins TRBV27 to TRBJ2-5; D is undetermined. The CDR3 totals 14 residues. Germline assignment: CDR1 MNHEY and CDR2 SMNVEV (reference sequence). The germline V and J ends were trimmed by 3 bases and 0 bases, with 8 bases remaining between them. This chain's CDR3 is CASSFSANQETQYF. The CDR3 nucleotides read TGTGCCAGCAGTTTTTCGGCCAACCAAGAGACCCAGTACTTC.

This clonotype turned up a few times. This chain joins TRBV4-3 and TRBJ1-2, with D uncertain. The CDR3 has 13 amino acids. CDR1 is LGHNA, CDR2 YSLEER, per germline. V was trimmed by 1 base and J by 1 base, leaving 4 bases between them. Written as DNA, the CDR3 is TGCGCCAGCAGCCAAGGAAATAACTATGGCTACACCTTC. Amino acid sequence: CASSQGNNYGYTF.

The CDR3 DNA is TGCGCCAGCAGCTCTGGGACAGGGGTCGGTCAGCCCCAGCATTTT. Translating it yields CASSSGTGVGQPQHF. The chain combines TRBV5-1 with TRBJ1-5, with 10 nucleotides matching TRBD1. The germline V gene has CDR1 SGHRS and CDR2 YFSETQ. Germline trimming cut 3 bases from V and 6 bases from J; bases unmatched to any gene: 6. CDR3 length: 15 residues.

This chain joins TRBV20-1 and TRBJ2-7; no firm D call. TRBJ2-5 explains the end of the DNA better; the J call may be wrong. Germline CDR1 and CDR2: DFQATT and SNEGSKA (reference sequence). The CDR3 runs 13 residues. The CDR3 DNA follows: TGCAGTGCTAGAGGCTGGGTTGAAGAGACCCAGTACTTC. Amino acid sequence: CSARGWVEETQYF.

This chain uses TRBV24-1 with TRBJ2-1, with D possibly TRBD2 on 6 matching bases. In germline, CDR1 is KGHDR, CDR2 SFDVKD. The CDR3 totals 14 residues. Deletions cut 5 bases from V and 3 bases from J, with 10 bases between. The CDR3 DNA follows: TGTGCCACCAGTGCCCCGGGACTCTACAATGAGCAGTTCTTC. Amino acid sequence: CATSAPGLYNEQFF.

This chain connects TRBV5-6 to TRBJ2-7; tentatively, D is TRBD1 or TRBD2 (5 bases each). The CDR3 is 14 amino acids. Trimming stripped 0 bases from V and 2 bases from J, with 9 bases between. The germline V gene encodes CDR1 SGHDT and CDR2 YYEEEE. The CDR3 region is CASSLGWDPYEQYF. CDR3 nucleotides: TGTGCCAGCAGCTTGGGTTGGGACCCCTACGAGCAGTACTTC.

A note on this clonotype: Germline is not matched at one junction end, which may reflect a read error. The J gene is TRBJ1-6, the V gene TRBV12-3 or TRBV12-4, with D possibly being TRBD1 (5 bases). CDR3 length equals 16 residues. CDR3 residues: CASRDSRTAYNSPLHF. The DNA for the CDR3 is TGTGCTAGCAGAGACAGCCGAACCGCCTATAATTCACCCCTCCACTTT.

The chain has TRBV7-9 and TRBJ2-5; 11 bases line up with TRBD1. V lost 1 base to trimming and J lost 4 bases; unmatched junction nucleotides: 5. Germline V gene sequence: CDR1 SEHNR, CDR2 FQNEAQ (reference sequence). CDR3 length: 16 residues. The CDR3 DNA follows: TGTGCCAGCAGCTTAGGGGACAGGGGGATACGAGAGACCCAGTACTTC. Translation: CASSLGDRGIRETQYF.

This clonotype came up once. CDR3 amino acids: CASSVAGVENEQFF. The DNA of the CDR3 is TGTGCCAGCAGCGTAGCGGGGGTGGAGAATGAGCAGTTCTTC. The chain couples TRBV9 to TRBJ2-1, with TRBD2 as a possible D gene (6 bases). V lost 0 bases, J lost 7 bases, and 11 bases lay in between. This CDR3 spans 14 amino acids. Germline V gives CDR1 SGDLS, CDR2 YYNGEE.

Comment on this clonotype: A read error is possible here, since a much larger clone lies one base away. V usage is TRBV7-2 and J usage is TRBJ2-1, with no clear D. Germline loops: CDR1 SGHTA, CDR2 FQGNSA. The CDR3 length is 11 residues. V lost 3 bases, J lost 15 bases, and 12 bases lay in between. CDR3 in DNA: TGTGCCAGCAGCTTTGAGGCCATGCGGTTCTTC. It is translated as CASSFEAMRFF. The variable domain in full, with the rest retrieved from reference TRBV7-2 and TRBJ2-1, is GAGVSQSPSNKVTEKGKDVELRCDPISGHTALYWYRQSLGQGLEFLIYFQGNSAPDKSGLPSDRFSAERTGGSVSTLTIQRTQQEDSAVYLCASSFEAMRFFGPGTRLTVL.

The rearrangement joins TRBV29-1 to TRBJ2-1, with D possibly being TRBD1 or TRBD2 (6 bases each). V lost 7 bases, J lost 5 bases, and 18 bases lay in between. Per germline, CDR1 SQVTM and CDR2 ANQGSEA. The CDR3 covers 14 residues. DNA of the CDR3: TGCAGCGCCCGGAGGGGGGCGGGAAACAATGAGCAGTTCTTC. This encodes CSARRGAGNNEQFF.

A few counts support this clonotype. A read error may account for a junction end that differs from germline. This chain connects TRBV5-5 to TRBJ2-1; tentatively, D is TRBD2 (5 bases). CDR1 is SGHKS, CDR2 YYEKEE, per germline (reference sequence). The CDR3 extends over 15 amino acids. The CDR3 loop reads CASSLQPSSYSEQFF. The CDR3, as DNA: TGTGCCAGCAGCTTACAACCTAGCTCCTACAGTGAGCAGTTCTTC.

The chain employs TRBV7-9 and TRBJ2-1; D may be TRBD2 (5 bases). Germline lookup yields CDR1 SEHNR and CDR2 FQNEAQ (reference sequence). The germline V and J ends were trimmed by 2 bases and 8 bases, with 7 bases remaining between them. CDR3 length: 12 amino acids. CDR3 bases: TGTGCCAGCAGCTTAATGAGGGATGAGCAGTTCTTC. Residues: CASSLMRDEQFF. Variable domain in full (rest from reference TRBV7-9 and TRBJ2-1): DTGVSQNPRHKITKRGQNVTFRCDPISEHNRLYWYRQTLGQGPEFLTYFQNEAQLEKSRLLSDRFSAERPKGSFSTLEIQRTEQGDSAMYLCASSLMRDEQFFGPGTRLTVL.

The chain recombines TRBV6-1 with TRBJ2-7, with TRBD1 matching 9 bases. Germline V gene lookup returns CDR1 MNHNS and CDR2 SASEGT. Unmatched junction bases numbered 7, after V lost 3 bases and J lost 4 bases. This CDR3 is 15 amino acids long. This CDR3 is CASSDPRDRAYEQYF. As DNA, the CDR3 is TGTGCCAGCAGTGACCCTCGGGACAGGGCTTACGAGCAGTACTTC.

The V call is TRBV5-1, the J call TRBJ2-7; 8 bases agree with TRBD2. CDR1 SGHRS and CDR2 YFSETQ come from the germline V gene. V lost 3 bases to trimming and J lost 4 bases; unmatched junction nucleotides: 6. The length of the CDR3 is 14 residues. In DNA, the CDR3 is TGCGCCAGCAGCTCGAGCCTAGCGGGTTACGAGCAGTACTTC. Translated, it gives CASSSSLAGYEQYF. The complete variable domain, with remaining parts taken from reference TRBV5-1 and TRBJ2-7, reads KAGVTQTPRYLIKTRGQQVTLSCSPISGHRSVSWYQQTPGQGLQFLFEYFSETQRNKGNFPGRFSGRQFSNSRSEMNVSTLELGDSALYLCASSSSLAGYEQYFGPGTRLTVT.

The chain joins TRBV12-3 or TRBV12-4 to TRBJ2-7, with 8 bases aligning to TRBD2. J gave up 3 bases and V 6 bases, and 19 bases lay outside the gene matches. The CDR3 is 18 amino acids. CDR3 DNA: TGTGCCAGCAGCCAAGATGATATTTCGGGGACTAGTTTCTACGAGCAGTACTTC. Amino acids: CASSQDDISGTSFYEQYF.

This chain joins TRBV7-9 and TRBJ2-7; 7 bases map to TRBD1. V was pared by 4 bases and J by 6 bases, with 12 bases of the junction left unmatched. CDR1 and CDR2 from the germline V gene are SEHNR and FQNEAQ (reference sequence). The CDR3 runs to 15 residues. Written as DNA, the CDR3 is TGTGCCAGCAGCTCCCCGACCGGAAACAGGGGCGAGCAGTACTTC. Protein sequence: CASSSPTGNRGEQYF.

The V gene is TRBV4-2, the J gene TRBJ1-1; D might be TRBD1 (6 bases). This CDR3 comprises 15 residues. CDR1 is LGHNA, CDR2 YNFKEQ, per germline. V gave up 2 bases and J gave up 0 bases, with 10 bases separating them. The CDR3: CASSQIDRMNTEAFF. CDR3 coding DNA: TGTGCCAGCAGCCAAATAGACAGGATGAACACTGAAGCTTTCTTT.

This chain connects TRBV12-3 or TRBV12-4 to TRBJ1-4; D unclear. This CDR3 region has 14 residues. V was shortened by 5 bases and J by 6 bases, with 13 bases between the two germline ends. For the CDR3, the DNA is TGTGCCAGCAGTCTAAGAAGAACCGATGAAAAACTGTTTTTT. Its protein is CASSLRRTDEKLFF.

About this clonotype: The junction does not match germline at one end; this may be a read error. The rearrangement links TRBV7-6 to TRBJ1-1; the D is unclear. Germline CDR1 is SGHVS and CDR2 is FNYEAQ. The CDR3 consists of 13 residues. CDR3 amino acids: CASSSGGNTEAFF. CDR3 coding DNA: TGTGCCAGTAGCTCCGGAGGGAACACTGAAGCTTTCTTT.